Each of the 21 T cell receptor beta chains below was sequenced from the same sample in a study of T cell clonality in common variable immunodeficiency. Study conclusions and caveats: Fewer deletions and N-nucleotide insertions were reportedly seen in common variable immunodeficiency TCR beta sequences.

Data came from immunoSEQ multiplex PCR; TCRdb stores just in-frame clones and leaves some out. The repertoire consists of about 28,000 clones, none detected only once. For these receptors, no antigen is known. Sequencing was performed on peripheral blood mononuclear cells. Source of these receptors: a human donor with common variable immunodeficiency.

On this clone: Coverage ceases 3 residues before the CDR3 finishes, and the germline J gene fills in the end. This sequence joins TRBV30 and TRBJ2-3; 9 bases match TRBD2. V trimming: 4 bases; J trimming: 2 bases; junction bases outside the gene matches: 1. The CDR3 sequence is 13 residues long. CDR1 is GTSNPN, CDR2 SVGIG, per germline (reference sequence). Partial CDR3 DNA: TGTGCCTGGACTAGCGGGGACACAGATACG. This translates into CAWTSGDTDT. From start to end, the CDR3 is CAWTSGDTDTQYF.

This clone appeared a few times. CDR3 loop: CASSLSSGYRGHKQPQHF. The CDR3 DNA, read in part, is TGTGCCAGCAGCTTGAGTAGTGGATACAGGGGCCACAAACAGCCC. The chain couples TRBV7-8 to TRBJ1-5, with 7 bases lining up with TRBD1. The CDR3 end is not reached by the read, which stops 3 residues before it; the germline J gene fills it in. CDR1 and CDR2 (germline): SGHVS, FQNEAQ. Trimming cost V 3 bases and J 7 bases; bases outside gene matches: 18. The CDR3 has 18 residues.

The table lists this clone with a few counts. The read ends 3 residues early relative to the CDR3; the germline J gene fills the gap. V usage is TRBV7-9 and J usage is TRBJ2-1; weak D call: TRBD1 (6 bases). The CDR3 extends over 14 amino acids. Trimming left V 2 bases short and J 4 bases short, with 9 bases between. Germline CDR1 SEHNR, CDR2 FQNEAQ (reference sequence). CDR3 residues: CASSLPGQYNEQFF. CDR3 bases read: TGTGCCAGCAGCTTACCCGGACAGTACAATGAG.

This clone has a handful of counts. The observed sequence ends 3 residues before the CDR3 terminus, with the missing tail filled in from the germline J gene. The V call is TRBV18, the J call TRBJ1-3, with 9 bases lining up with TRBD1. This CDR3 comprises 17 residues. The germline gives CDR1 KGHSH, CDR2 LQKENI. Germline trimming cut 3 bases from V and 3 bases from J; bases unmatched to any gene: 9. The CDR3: CASSPNGQGTSGNTIYF. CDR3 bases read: TGTGCCAGCTCACCTAATGGACAGGGGACAAGTGGAAACACC.

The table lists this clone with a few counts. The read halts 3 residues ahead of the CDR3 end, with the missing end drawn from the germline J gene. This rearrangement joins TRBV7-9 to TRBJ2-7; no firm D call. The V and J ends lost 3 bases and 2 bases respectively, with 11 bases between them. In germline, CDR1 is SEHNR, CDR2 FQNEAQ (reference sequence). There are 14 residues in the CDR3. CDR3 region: CASSFEGPPYEQYF. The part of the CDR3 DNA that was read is TGTGCCAGCAGCTTCGAAGGGCCCCCCTACGAG.

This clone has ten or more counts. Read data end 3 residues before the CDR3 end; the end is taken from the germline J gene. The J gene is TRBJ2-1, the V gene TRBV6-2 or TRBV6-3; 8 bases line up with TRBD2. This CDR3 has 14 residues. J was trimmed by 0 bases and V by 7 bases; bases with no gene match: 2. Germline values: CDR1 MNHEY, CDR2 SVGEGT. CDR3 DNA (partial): TGTGCCAGCAACCGGGGGGGCTCCTACAATGAG. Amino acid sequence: CASNRGGSYNE. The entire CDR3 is CASNRGGSYNEQFF.

CDR3 region: CASSMVGAGGYTF. The covered CDR3 bases are TGTGCCAGTAGTATGGTGGGGGCTGGCGGC. This chain uses TRBV19 with TRBJ1-2; D possibly corresponds to TRBD1 (6 bases). Read coverage stops 3 residues before the CDR3 terminus; the germline J gene supplies the remainder. This CDR3 has 13 residues. CDR1 and CDR2 (germline): LNHDA, SQIVND (reference sequence).

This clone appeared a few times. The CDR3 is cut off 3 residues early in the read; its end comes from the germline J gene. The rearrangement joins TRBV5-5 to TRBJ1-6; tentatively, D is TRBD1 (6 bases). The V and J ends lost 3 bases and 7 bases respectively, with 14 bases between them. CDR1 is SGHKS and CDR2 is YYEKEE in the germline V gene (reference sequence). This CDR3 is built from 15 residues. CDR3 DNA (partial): TGTGCCAGCAGCTCCTCGGGGGGGGCGAATTCACCC. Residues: CASSSSGGANSP. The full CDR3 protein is CASSSSGGANSPLHF.

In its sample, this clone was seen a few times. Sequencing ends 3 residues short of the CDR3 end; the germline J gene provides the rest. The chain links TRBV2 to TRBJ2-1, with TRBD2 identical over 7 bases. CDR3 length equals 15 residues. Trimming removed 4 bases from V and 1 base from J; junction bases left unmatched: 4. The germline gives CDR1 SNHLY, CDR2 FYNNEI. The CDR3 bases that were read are TGTGCCAGCAGTGCGGCTAGCGGATCCTACAATGAG. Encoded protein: CASSAASGSYNE. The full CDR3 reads CASSAASGSYNEQFF.

The CDR3 DNA, read in part, is TGTGCCAGCAGCCTTAGCGGGGGGGCCGGAGATACG. This gives the protein CASSLSGGAGDT. From start to end, the CDR3 is CASSLSGGAGDTQYF. V is TRBV7-8 and J is TRBJ2-3, with 11 bases matching TRBD2. Read coverage stops 3 residues before the CDR3 terminus; the germline J gene supplies the remainder. J gave up 5 bases and V 5 bases, and 6 bases lay outside the gene matches. This CDR3 has 15 amino acids. Germline assignment: CDR1 SGHVS and CDR2 FQNEAQ.

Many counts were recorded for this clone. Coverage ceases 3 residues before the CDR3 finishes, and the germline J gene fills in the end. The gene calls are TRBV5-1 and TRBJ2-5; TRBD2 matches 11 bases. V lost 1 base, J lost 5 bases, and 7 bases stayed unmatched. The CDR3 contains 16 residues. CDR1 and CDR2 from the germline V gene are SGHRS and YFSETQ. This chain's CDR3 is CASSLYSGGAVETQYF. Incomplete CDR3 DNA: TGCGCCAGCAGCTTGTATAGCGGGGGGGCCGTGGAGACC.

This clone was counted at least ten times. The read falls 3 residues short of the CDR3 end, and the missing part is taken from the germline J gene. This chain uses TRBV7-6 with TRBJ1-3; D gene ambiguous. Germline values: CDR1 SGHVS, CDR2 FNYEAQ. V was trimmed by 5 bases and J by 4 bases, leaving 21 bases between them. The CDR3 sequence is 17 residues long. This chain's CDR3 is CASSPEAPRQTGNTIYF. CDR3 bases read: TGTGCCAGCAGCCCAGAAGCGCCTCGCCAGACGGGAAACACC.

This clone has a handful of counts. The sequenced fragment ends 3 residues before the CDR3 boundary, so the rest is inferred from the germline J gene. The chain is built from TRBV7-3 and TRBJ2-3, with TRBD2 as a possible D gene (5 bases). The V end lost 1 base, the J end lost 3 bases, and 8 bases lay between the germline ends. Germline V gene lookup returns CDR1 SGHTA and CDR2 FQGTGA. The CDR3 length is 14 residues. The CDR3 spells CASSLSSGTDTQYF. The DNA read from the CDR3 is TGTGCCAGCAGCTTAAGCTCGGGGACAGATACG. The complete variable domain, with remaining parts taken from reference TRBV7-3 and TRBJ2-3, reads GAGVSQTPSNKVTEKGKYVELRCDPISGHTALYWYRQSLGQGPEFLIYFQGTGAADDSGLPNDRFFAVRPEGSVSTLKIQRTERGDSAVYLCASSLSSGTDTQYFGPGTRLTVL.

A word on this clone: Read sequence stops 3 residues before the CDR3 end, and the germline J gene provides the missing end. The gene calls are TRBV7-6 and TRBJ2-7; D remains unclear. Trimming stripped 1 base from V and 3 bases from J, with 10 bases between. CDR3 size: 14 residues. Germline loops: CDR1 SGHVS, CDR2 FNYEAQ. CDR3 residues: CASSLVGGDYEQYF. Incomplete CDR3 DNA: TGTGCCAGCAGCTTAGTAGGCGGTGACTACGAG.

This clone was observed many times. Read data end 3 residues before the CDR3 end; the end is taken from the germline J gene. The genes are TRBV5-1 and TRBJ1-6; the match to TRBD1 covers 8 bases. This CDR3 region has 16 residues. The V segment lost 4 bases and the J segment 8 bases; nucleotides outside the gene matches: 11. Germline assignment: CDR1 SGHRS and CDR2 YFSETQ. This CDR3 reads CASSLPSGQGDSPLHF. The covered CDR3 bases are TGCGCCAGCAGCCTCCCTTCCGGACAGGGAGATTCACCC. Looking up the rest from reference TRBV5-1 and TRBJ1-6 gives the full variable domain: KAGVTQTPRYLIKTRGQQVTLSCSPISGHRSVSWYQQTPGQGLQFLFEYFSETQRNKGNFPGRFSGRQFSNSRSEMNVSTLELGDSALYLCASSLPSGQGDSPLHFGNGTRLTVT.

The sequenced CDR3 bases are TGTGCCTGGAGTCGAGGGACAGGGTCGTTAGCCAAAAACATT. Translating gives CAWSRGTGSLAKNI. The whole CDR3 reads CAWSRGTGSLAKNIQYF. The chain employs TRBV30 and TRBJ2-4, with 9 bases matching TRBD1. Read sequence stops 3 residues before the CDR3 end, and the germline J gene provides the missing end. Germline CDR1 and CDR2: GTSNPN and SVGIG (reference sequence). The CDR3 extends over 17 amino acids. The V segment lost 2 bases and the J segment 0 bases; nucleotides outside the gene matches: 8.

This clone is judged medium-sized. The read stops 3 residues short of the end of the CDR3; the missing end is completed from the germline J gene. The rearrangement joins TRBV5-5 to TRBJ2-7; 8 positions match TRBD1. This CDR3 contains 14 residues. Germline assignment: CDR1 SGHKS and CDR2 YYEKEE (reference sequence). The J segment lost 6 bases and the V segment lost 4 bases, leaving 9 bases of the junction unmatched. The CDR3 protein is CASSQDRVFGEQYF. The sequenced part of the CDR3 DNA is TGTGCCAGCAGCCAGGACAGGGTTTTTGGCGAG.

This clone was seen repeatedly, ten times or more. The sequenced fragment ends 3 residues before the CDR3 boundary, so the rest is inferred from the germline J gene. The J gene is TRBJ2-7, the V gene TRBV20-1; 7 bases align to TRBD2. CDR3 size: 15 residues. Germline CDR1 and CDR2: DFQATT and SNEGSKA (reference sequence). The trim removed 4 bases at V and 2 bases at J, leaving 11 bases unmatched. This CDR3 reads CSANPGRAGTYEQYF. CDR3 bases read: TGCAGTGCTAACCCGGGGAGGGCCGGTACCTACGAG.

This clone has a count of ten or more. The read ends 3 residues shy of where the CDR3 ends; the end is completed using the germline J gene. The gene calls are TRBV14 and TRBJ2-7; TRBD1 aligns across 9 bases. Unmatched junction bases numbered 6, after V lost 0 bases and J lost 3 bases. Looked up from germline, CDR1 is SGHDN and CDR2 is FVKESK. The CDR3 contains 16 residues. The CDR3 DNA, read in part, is TGTGCCAGCAGCCAAGAGGTGGGGACAGGGTTCTACGAG. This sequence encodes CASSQEVGTGFYE. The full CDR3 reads CASSQEVGTGFYEQYF. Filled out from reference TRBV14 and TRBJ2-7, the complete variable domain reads EAGVTQFPSHSVIEKGQTVTLRCDPISGHDNLYWYRRVMGKEIKFLLHFVKESKQDESGMPNNRFLAERTGGTYSTLKVQPAELEDSGVYFCASSQEVGTGFYEQYFGPGTRLTVT.

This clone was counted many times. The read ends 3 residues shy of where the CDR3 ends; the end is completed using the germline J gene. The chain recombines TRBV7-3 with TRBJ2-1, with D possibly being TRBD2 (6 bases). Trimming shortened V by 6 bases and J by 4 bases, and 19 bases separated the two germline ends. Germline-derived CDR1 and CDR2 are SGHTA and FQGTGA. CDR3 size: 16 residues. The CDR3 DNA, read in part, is TGTGCCAGCAGTTGGGACTCAAGGAAAGGGTACAATGAG. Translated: CASSWDSRKGYNE. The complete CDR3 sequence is CASSWDSRKGYNEQFF.

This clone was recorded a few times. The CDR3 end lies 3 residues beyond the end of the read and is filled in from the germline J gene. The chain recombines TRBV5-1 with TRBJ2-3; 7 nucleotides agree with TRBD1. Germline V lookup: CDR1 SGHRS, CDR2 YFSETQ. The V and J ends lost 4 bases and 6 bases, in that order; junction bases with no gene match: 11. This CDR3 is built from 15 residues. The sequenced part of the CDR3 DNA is TGCGCCAGCAGCGGTACCGGGACAGTCTCGGATACG. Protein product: CASSGTGTVSDT. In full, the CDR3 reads CASSGTGTVSDTQYF.